The TCR beta chain under discussion was sequenced for a study of shared clonotypes between healthy human individuals. Findings and limits, study-wide: Estimated clonotype richness was generally higher in naive than memory subsets.

Several immunoSEQ 96-well plates shared each subset's DNA, each plate a replicate. Clones were sequenced by immunoSEQ multiplex PCR, and TCRdb holds only the in-frame ones, with some missing. This table holds a few million clones, 85% to 95% found once. In germline, CDR1 is LNHNV, CDR2 YYDKDF (reference sequence). V lost 4 bases and J lost 3; bases outside the gene matches: 8. The CDR3 is 15 residues long. In its sample, this clone was seen once. Its antigen is unknown. The clonotype originates from a man aged 18 to 29 in good health. Some clones in this sample may be carry-over from other donors' samples. The source material was naive CD4+ T cells from PBMCs. Stated subset: CD45RA+ positively selected. The chain recombines TRBV15 with TRBJ1-1, with 7 bases that match TRBD1. The CDR3 DNA follows: TGTGCCACCAGCACGCGACAGGGACTGTACACTGAAGCTTTCTTT. Residues: CATSTRQGLYTEAFF.